This T cell receptor beta chain originates from a study of blood T cell repertoires in COVID-19. About the study: The samples span acute and convalescent COVID-19 from the United States, Italy and Spain. Sources were T cells, B-cell-depleted T cells, or PBMCs; the material itself was cDNA or gDNA.

Profiled with immunoSEQ multiplex PCR; TCRdb holds only in-frame clones, not every one. The sample lists approximately 35,000 clones; roughly 88% were seen once. For this clone: One end of the junction varies from germline; a read error may be responsible.

The CDR3 sequence is 15 residues long. CDR1 and CDR2 from the germline V gene are SGHAT and FQNNGV. Sequencing used peripheral blood. The source of this sequence is a woman in her sixties or seventies with active COVID-19. This chain connects TRBV11-2 to TRBJ1-2; D remains unclear. The CDR3 DNA sequence: TGTGCCAGCAGCCTAGATCGGAGTAGCTACTATGGCTACACCTTC. Protein sequence: CASSLDRSSYYGYTF.